This TCR beta chain originates from a study of shared clonotypes between healthy human individuals. Overall study findings and caveats: Blood was the only sampled material, and tissue repertoires likely differ. In several donors, around 5% of naive CD4 clonotypes appeared in common. Generally, estimated richness proved larger in naive subsets than it did in memory subsets.

This clone was detected only once. No antigen is known for it. The germline CDR1 and CDR2 sequences are MNHNS and SASEGT. The CDR3 contains 14 residues. After removal of 0 bases from V and 6 bases from J, the junction contained 2 bases not matched to a gene. Genomic DNA belonging to each subset was distributed in equal measure over several immunoSEQ plates. Only in-frame clones appear in the TCRdb table, and some are missing; sequencing was by immunoSEQ multiplex PCR. The data hold 1 million to 1.2 million clones, with roughly 80% observed a single time. The source material was memory CD4+ T cells from PBMCs. Stated subset: CD45RA-negative fraction. The sequence was collected from a man in his late teens or twenties in good health. Some clones in this sample may be carry-over from other donors' samples. The chain has TRBV6-1 and TRBJ2-3; 8 nucleotides agree with TRBD1. CDR3 residues: CASSEAGQADTQYF. In DNA, the CDR3 is TGTGCCAGCAGTGAAGCGGGACAGGCCGATACGCAGTATTTT.